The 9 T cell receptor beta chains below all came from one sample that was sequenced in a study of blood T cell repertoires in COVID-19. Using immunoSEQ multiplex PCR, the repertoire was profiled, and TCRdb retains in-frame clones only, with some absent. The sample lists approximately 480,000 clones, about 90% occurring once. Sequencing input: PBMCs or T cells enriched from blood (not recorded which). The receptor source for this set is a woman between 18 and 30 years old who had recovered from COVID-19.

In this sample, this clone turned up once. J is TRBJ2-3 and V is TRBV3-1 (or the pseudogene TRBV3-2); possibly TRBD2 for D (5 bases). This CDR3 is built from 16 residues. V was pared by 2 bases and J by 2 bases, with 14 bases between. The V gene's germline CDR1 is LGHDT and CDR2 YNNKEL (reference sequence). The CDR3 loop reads CASSQPRGLATDTQYF. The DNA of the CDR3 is TGTGCCAGCAGCCAACCGCGCGGACTTGCCACAGATACGCAGTATTTT.

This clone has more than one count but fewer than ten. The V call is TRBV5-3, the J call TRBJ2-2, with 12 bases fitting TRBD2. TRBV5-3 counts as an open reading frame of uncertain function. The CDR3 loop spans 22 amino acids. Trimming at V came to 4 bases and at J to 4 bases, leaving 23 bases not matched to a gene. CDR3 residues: CARSLTPSGGAYCFTFTGELFF. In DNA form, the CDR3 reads TGTGCCAGAAGCCTAACCCCTAGCGGGGGGGCTTATTGTTTTACGTTCACCGGGGAGCTGTTTTTT.

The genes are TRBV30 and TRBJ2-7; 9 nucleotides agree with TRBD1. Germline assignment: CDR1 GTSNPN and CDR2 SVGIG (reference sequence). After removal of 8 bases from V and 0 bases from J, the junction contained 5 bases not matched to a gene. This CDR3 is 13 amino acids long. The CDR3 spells CAGTGGGSYEQYF. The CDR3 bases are TGTGCCGGTACAGGGGGCGGCTCCTACGAGCAGTACTTC.

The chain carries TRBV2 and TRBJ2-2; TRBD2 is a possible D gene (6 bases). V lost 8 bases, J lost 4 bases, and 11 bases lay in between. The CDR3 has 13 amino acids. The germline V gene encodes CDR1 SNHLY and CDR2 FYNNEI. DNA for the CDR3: TGTGCCAGCGTTCAGGAGGGCACCGGGGAGCTGTTTTTT. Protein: CASVQEGTGELFF. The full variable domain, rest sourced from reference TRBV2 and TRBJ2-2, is EPEVTQTPSHQVTQMGQEVILRCVPISNHLYFYWYRQILGQKVEFLVSFYNNEISEKSEIFDDQFSVERPDGSNFTLKIRSTKLEDSAMYFCASVQEGTGELFFGEGSRLTVL.

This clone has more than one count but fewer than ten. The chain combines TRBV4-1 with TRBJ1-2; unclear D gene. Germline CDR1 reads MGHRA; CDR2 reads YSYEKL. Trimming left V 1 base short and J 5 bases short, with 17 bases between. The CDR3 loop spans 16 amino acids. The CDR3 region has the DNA TGCGCCAGCAGCCAAGTTCCGCCGGAGGCGGATTATGGCTACACCTTC. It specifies CASSQVPPEADYGYTF.

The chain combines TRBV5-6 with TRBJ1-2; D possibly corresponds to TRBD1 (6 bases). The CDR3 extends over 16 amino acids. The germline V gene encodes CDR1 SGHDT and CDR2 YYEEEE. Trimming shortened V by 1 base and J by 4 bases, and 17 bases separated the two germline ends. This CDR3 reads CASSLSGRGIVYGYTF. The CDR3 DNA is TGTGCCAGCAGCTTGTCCGGTAGGGGGATCGTCTATGGCTACACCTTC.

CDR3 sequence (DNA): TGTGCCAGCGCCGGGTGGGGGGACAGGGGTTGCGAGCAGTACTTC. Its protein product is CASAGWGDRGCEQYF. The V call is TRBV21-1, the J call TRBJ2-7; the D call in the table, TRBD1, was not verified against the DNA. TRBV21-1 is flagged as a pseudogene. The CDR3 runs 15 residues.

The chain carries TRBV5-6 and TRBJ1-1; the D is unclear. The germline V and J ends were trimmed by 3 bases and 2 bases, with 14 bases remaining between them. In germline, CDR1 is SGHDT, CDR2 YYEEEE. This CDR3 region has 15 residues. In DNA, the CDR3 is TGTGCCAGCAGCTCGACTACAAGATTTAACACTGAAGCTTTCTTT. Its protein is CASSSTTRFNTEAFF.

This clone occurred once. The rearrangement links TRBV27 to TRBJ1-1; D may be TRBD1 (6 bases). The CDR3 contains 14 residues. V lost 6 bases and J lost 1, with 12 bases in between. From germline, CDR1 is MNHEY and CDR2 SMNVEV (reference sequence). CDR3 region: CASRPTGSNTEAFF. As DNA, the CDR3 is TGTGCCAGCAGACCAACAGGGTCGAACACTGAAGCTTTCTTT.